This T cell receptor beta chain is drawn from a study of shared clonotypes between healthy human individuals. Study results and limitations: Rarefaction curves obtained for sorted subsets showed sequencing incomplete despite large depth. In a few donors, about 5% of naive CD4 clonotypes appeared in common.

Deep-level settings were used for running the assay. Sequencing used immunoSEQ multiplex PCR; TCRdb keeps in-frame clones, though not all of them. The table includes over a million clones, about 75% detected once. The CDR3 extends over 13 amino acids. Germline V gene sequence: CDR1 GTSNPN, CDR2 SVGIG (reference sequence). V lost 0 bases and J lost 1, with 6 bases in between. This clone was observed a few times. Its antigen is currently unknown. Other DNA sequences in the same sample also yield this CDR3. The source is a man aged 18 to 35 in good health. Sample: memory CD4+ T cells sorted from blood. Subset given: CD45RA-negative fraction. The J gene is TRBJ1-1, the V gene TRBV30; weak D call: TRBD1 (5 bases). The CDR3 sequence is CAWSVQGNTEAFF. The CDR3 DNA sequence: TGTGCCTGGAGTGTCCAGGGGAACACTGAAGCTTTCTTT.